A single sample is the source of the 29 T cell receptor beta chains below, sequenced in a study of Ad26.COV2.S vaccination and SARS-CoV-2 variants. Here immunoSEQ multiplex PCR was the method, and the copy in TCRdb shows in-frame clones only, minus some. This table has 300,000 to 350,000 clones, around 83% appearing once. Treatment here: 15 to 20 received Ad26.COV2.S at low or high dose, single or two shots; 5 received placebo; per-sample allocation not given. Specimen acquisition occurred on day 63 following the initial vaccine or placebo injection. The sequenced sample was peripheral blood, obtained in a trial of Ad26.COV2.S vaccine versus placebo. Every receptor here comes from a person between 18 and 60 years old who received the Ad26.COV2.S COVID-19 vaccine or a placebo.

The chain employs TRBV5-4 and TRBJ2-2, with 9 bases that match TRBD2. Per the germline V gene, CDR1 is SGHNT and CDR2 is YYREEE (reference sequence). The CDR3 has 15 amino acids. V lost 6 bases and J lost 3; bases outside the gene matches: 6. The CDR3 coding sequence is TGTGCCAGCACCAGCGGGGGGTCGCACACCGGGGAGCTGTTTTTT. Its translation: CASTSGGSHTGELFF.

The chain links TRBV7-2 to TRBJ1-5; D is uncertain. Per germline, CDR1 SGHTA and CDR2 FQGNSA. The CDR3 length is 15 residues. V lost 1 base and J lost 0, with 7 bases in between. This CDR3 reads CASSLERYSNQPQHF. CDR3 in DNA: TGTGCCAGCAGCTTAGAACGGTATAGCAATCAGCCCCAGCATTTT.

The chain employs TRBV6-1 and TRBJ2-5; the D is unclear. V was trimmed by 3 bases and J by 10 bases, leaving 9 bases between them. The CDR3 covers 11 residues. CDR1 is MNHNS, CDR2 SASEGT, per germline. This chain's CDR3 is CASSDRLNQYF. The CDR3, as DNA: TGTGCCAGCAGTGATCGACTCAACCAGTACTTC.

For this clone: This CDR3 is also generated by other DNA sequences in the sample. The V gene is TRBV7-2, the J gene TRBJ1-5; no clear D. Between the trimmed V and J ends, which lost 1 base and 0 bases, there was a span of 4 bases. This CDR3 has 14 amino acids. CDR1 and CDR2 from the germline V gene are SGHTA and FQGNSA. The CDR3 here is CASSLDRSNQPQHF. The CDR3 nucleotides are TGTGCCAGCAGCTTAGACCGTAGCAATCAGCCCCAGCATTTT.

The CDR3 protein is CASSPIPDYHYEQYF. In DNA form, the CDR3 reads TGTGCCAGCAGCCCAATACCGGACTACCACTACGAGCAGTACTTC. The rearrangement joins TRBV7-9 to TRBJ2-7; maybe TRBD2 (6 bases). Trimming removed 5 bases from V and 3 bases from J, with 17 bases in between. This CDR3 is 15 amino acids long. The V gene's germline CDR1 is SEHNR and CDR2 FQNEAQ (reference sequence).

The rearrangement links TRBV5-8 to TRBJ1-1; tentative D call: TRBD1 (5 bases). This CDR3 contains 13 residues. V lost 5 bases and J lost 7, with 15 bases in between. CDR1 is SGHTS and CDR2 is YDEGEE in the germline V gene. The CDR3 loop reads CASRSVGVLEAFF. The CDR3 region has the DNA TGTGCCAGCAGATCGGTGGGGGTACTTGAAGCTTTCTTT.

This clone was found a few times. V gene TRBV30 combines with J gene TRBJ1-2; 8 nucleotides match TRBD1. The CDR3 is 14 residues long. Unmatched junction bases numbered 11, after V lost 4 bases and J lost 7 bases. Germline V lookup: CDR1 GTSNPN, CDR2 SVGIG (reference sequence). CDR3 in DNA: TGTGCCTGGATCCGCGGAGACAGGGGAAGTGGCTACACCTTC. This encodes CAWIRGDRGSGYTF.

The chain combines TRBV29-1 with TRBJ2-6; D possibly corresponds to TRBD2 (6 bases). With 4 bases removed from V and 4 bases from J, the gap between germline ends came to 11 bases. Per germline, CDR1 SQVTM and CDR2 ANQGSEA. This CDR3 has 14 residues. CDR3 sequence: CSVGGGAGANVLTF. As DNA, the CDR3 is TGCAGCGTTGGTGGAGGGGCCGGGGCCAACGTCCTGACTTTC.

This clone was seen a single time. The V gene is TRBV4-2, the J gene TRBJ2-2, with TRBD2 as a possible D gene (7 bases). The V gene lost 6 bases and the J gene lost 1 base, with 9 bases spanning the gap. This CDR3 is built from 14 residues. Per the germline V gene, CDR1 is LGHNA and CDR2 is YNFKEQ. The CDR3 is CASRGGGNTGELFF. The CDR3 bases are TGTGCCAGCAGGGGAGGGGGGAACACCGGGGAGCTGTTTTTT.

This clone occurred a few times. V usage is TRBV10-1 and J usage is TRBJ2-1, with D uncertain. The length of the CDR3 is 13 residues. Germline CDR1 reads WNHNN; CDR2 reads SYGVQD (reference sequence). Trimming removed 0 bases from V and 7 bases from J, with 7 bases in between. This CDR3 reads CASSESTRNEQFF. The CDR3 DNA is TGCGCCAGCAGTGAGTCGACCCGGAATGAGCAGTTCTTC.

The chain has TRBV18 and TRBJ1-1; 7 nucleotides agree with TRBD1. The V and J ends lost 4 bases and 4 bases, in that order; junction bases with no gene match: 6. CDR1 is KGHSH, CDR2 LQKENI, per germline. The CDR3 has 14 amino acids. The DNA for the CDR3 is TGTGCCAGCTCACTCGGACAGGTTGTCACTGAAGCTTTCTTT. Its protein is CASSLGQVVTEAFF.

The V gene is TRBV28, the J gene TRBJ2-3, with TRBD1 matching 8 bases. The CDR3 has 14 amino acids. Germline CDR1 and CDR2: MDHEN and SYDVKM. The V and J ends lost 6 bases and 6 bases, in that order; junction bases with no gene match: 8. The CDR3 loop reads CASREQGVGDTQYF. For the CDR3, the DNA is TGTGCCAGCAGGGAACAGGGGGTCGGTGATACGCAGTATTTT. The variable domain in full, with the rest retrieved from reference TRBV28 and TRBJ2-3, is DVKVTQSSRYLVKRTGEKVFLECVQDMDHENMFWYRQDPGLGLRLIYFSYDVKMKEKGDIPEGYSVSREKKERFSLILESASTNQTSMYLCASREQGVGDTQYFGPGTRLTVL.

The V call is TRBV3-1 (or the pseudogene TRBV3-2), the J call TRBJ2-7, with TRBD2 identical over 10 bases. From germline, CDR1 is LGHDT and CDR2 YNNKEL (reference sequence). The CDR3 loop spans 15 amino acids. Germline trimming cut 3 bases from V and 3 bases from J; bases unmatched to any gene: 5. CDR3 coding DNA: TGTGCCAGCAGCCATTCTAGCGGGGGCCACTACGAGCAGTACTTC. As protein: CASSHSSGGHYEQYF.

This chain uses TRBV5-1 with TRBJ2-7; 7 nucleotides align to TRBD2. The CDR3 is 15 amino acids. The germline gives CDR1 SGHRS, CDR2 YFSETQ. V was pared by 5 bases and J by 2 bases, with 10 bases of the junction left unmatched. The CDR3 DNA is TGCGCCAGCAGGATCTACACCGGGGGGACCTACGAGCAGTACTTC. Its protein product is CASRIYTGGTYEQYF.

The V and J genes are TRBV15 and TRBJ1-2, with D unclear. This CDR3 region has 15 residues. Germline values: CDR1 LNHNV, CDR2 YYDKDF (reference sequence). Trimming removed 0 bases at V and 5 bases at J, with 13 bases between. The CDR3: CATSRDEGGGYGYTF. The CDR3, as DNA: TGTGCCACCAGCAGAGATGAGGGAGGTGGATATGGCTACACCTTC.

The V call is TRBV3-1 (or the pseudogene TRBV3-2), the J call TRBJ2-2; 8 nucleotides match TRBD2. V was clipped by 5 bases and J by 2 bases; unmatched bases: 7. CDR3 length: 16 amino acids. Germline V CDR1 and CDR2: LGHDT, YNNKEL (reference sequence). The CDR3 bases are TGTGCCAGCAGCTATACTAGCGGCGACAACACCGGGGAGCTGTTTTTT. Protein sequence: CASSYTSGDNTGELFF.

This clone turned up a few times. The chain joins TRBV7-3 to TRBJ2-7; D tentatively fits TRBD1 or TRBD2 (5 bases each). With 5 bases removed from V and 1 base from J, the gap between germline ends came to 12 bases. Germline assignment: CDR1 SGHTA and CDR2 FQGTGA. The CDR3 runs 14 residues. The CDR3 region is CASSEGPLSYEQYF. For the CDR3, the DNA is TGTGCCAGCAGCGAGGGACCGTTATCCTACGAGCAGTACTTC.

This clone was observed a handful of times. The chain recombines TRBV11-3 with TRBJ2-5, with 11 positions matching TRBD2. The germline V gene has CDR1 SGHNT and CDR2 YENEEA. Trimming removed 5 bases from V and 11 bases from J; junction bases left unmatched: 7. The CDR3 sequence is 13 residues long. The CDR3 spells CASSAVAGGPQYF. The CDR3 bases are TGTGCCAGCAGCGCCGTAGCGGGGGGGCCTCAGTACTTC.

This clone appeared a few times. The rearrangement joins TRBV30 to TRBJ2-2, with D tentatively TRBD1 (6 bases). The CDR3 is 15 amino acids. Per germline, CDR1 GTSNPN and CDR2 SVGIG (reference sequence). V gave up 0 bases and J gave up 3 bases, with 11 bases separating them. This CDR3 reads CAWSVQGRDTGELFF. CDR3 in DNA: TGTGCCTGGAGTGTACAGGGAAGAGACACCGGGGAGCTGTTTTTT.

The chain couples TRBV19 to TRBJ1-2; no firm D call. Per the germline V gene, CDR1 is LNHDA and CDR2 is SQIVND (reference sequence). V lost 2 bases and J 0 bases, leaving 7 bases between the germline ends. This CDR3 is 14 amino acids long. CDR3 coding DNA: TGTGCCAGTAGTATAACCGGAGCTAACTATGGCTACACCTTC. Its protein product is CASSITGANYGYTF.

The rearrangement joins TRBV4-3 to TRBJ1-6; no reliable D call. Trimming pared 0 bases from V and 8 bases from J, leaving 8 bases between. CDR3 length: 14 residues. CDR1 is LGHNA and CDR2 is YSLEER in the germline V gene. CDR3 DNA sequence: TGCGCCAGCAGCCAAGAGAGGACCTATTCACCCCTCCACTTT. Translation gives CASSQERTYSPLHF.

This clone was observed once. J is TRBJ1-2 and V is TRBV4-3; 7 nucleotides match TRBD1. V lost 5 bases, J lost 4 bases, and 7 bases stayed unmatched. This CDR3 comprises 14 residues. Germline V lookup: CDR1 LGHNA, CDR2 YSLEER. The CDR3 here is CASSDRDSSYGYTF. The CDR3 bases are TGCGCCAGCAGCGACCGGGACAGTAGCTATGGCTACACCTTC.

The chain combines TRBV2 with TRBJ1-1; 8 bases line up with TRBD1. With 6 bases clipped from V and 5 bases from J, the junction kept 8 bases outside the gene matches. Germline CDR1 and CDR2: SNHLY and FYNNEI. The CDR3 consists of 14 residues. As DNA, the CDR3 is TGTGCCAGCAGCCCCAGGACAGGGATGACTGAAGCTTTCTTT. Residues: CASSPRTGMTEAFF. The complete variable domain, with remaining parts taken from reference TRBV2 and TRBJ1-1, reads EPEVTQTPSHQVTQMGQEVILRCVPISNHLYFYWYRQILGQKVEFLVSFYNNEISEKSEIFDDQFSVERPDGSNFTLKIRSTKLEDSAMYFCASSPRTGMTEAFFGQGTRLTVV.

The chain has TRBV5-7 and TRBJ2-2; D ambiguous. TRBV5-7 is an ORF, with its function uncertain. V was shortened by 7 bases and J by 1 base, with 8 bases between the two germline ends. The CDR3 sequence is 13 residues long. CDR3 DNA: TGTGCCAGCCCATTTGGGAACACCGGGGAGCTGTTTTTT. It yields the protein CASPFGNTGELFF.

The chain has TRBV5-5 and TRBJ2-2; D uncertain. V was shortened by 0 bases and J by 3 bases, with 3 bases between the two germline ends. Germline V CDR1 and CDR2: SGHKS, YYEKEE (reference sequence). The CDR3 loop spans 13 amino acids. CDR3 residues: CASSLEHTGELFF. For the CDR3, the DNA is TGTGCCAGCAGCTTGGAACACACCGGGGAGCTGTTTTTT.

The chain combines TRBV7-9 with TRBJ1-1; D unresolved. The CDR3 has 15 amino acids. Germline V gene sequence: CDR1 SEHNR, CDR2 FQNEAQ (reference sequence). V lost 1 base, J lost 1 base, and 10 bases lay in between. CDR3 sequence (DNA): TGTGCCAGCAGCTTAGGGGTTGGGGAGAACACTGAAGCTTTCTTT. Translation gives CASSLGVGENTEAFF.

This clone was seen ten or more times. This rearrangement joins TRBV7-9 to TRBJ1-1; D perhaps matches TRBD1 (5 bases). Trimming shortened V by 4 bases and J by 1 base, and 10 bases separated the two germline ends. Germline V gene data show CDR1 as SEHNR and CDR2 as FQNEAQ (reference sequence). The CDR3 is made up of 14 amino acids. The CDR3 spells CASSSRQKNTEAFF. The CDR3 DNA reads as TGTGCCAGCAGCTCTAGACAGAAGAACACTGAAGCTTTCTTT.

This sequence joins TRBV7-9 and TRBJ2-3, with 11 positions matching TRBD2. Germline CDR1 is SEHNR and CDR2 is FQNEAQ (reference sequence). Trimming at V came to 3 bases and at J to 5 bases, leaving 1 base not matched to a gene. The CDR3 runs to 14 residues. The DNA for the CDR3 is TGTGCCAGCAGCTTCGGGACTAGCGGAGATACGCAGTATTTT. This gives the protein CASSFGTSGDTQYF. The full variable domain, in which reference TRBV7-9 and TRBJ2-3 provide the parts outside the CDR3, is DTGVSQNPRHKITKRGQNVTFRCDPISEHNRLYWYRQTLGQGPEFLTYFQNEAQLEKSRLLSDRFSAERPKGSFSTLEIQRTEQGDSAMYLCASSFGTSGDTQYFGPGTRLTVL.

J is TRBJ2-7 and V is TRBV5-6; no clear D. Looked up from germline, CDR1 is SGHDT and CDR2 is YYEEEE. CDR3 length equals 14 residues. The germline V and J ends were trimmed by 0 bases and 2 bases, with 9 bases remaining between them. The CDR3 bases are TGTGCCAGCAGCTTGGCTGGCATCGCCTACGAGCAGTACTTC. Its protein is CASSLAGIAYEQYF.